This TCR beta chain derives from a study of T cell repertoires in cytomegalovirus infection. Overall study context: TCR beta signatures that were public indicated CMV infection and matching HLA type. Study-wide results and limits: CMV-specific TCR beta clonotypes restricted by HLA-C were the ones dominating the ex vivo response.

Turning to this clonotype: Its specificity is unknown.

TCRdb redid the calling of the reads with MiXCR, one entry per CDR3 protein. The sample has 640,000 or so distinct CDR3 sequences, about 30% seen once; the top ten hold 15% to 20%. With 9 bases clipped from V and 5 bases from J, the junction kept 13 bases outside the gene matches. The CDR3 consists of 15 residues. Germline assignment: CDR1 MGHDK and CDR2 SYGVNS. This sequence originates from a human donor in good health (CMV status not recorded). Some clones in this sample may be carry-over from other donors' samples. The chain combines TRBV25-1 with TRBJ1-1; 9 nucleotides align to TRBD1. The sequencing here drew on cultured PBMCs, taken from culture after CMV antigen stimulation. The DNA of the CDR3 is TGTGCCAGTCCCGACTCAGGGACAGGGTGTACTGAAGCTTTCTTT. It translates to CASPDSGTGCTEAFF.